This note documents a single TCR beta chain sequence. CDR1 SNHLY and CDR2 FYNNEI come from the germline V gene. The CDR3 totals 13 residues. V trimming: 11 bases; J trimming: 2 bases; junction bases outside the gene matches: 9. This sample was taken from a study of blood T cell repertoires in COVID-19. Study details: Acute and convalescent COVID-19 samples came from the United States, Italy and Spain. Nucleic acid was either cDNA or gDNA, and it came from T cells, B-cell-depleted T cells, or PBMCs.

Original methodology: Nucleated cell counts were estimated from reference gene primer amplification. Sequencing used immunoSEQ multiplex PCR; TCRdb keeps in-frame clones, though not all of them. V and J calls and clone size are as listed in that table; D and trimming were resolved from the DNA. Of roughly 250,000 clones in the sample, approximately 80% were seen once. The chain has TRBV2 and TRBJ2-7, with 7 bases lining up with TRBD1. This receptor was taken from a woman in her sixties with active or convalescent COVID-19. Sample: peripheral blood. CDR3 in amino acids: CAAGGTATYEQYF. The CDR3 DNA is TGTGCCGCAGGTGGGACAGCGACCTACGAGCAGTACTTC.